Reported below is one T cell receptor (beta chain). The source of the sample is a study of blood T cell repertoires in COVID-19. Overall study context: Samples taken during acute and convalescent COVID-19 were collected in the United States, Italy and Spain. In each case, the material was cDNA or gDNA derived from T cells, B-cell-depleted T cells, or PBMCs.

With 6 bases removed from V and 2 bases from J, the gap between germline ends came to 9 bases. CDR3 length: 13 residues. Germline V gives CDR1 SGHNT, CDR2 YENEEA. In the study's own analysis: Estimated nucleated cell counts came from reference gene primer amplification. Using immunoSEQ multiplex PCR, the repertoire was profiled, and TCRdb retains in-frame clones only, with some absent. V, J and clone size are taken as reported in that table, and D and trimming were inferred from the DNA itself. The table records 100,000 to 150,000 clones, 70% to 75% of them present only once. While infection was still active, Seattle patients were enrolled and then followed longitudinally.

The receptor's source is a man older than 75 with COVID-19, enrolled during active disease. Sequenced material: peripheral blood. The chain joins TRBV11-3 to TRBJ2-3; D is perhaps TRBD1 (5 bases). The CDR3 sequence: CASSSGSTDTQYF. CDR3 coding DNA: TGTGCCAGCAGTTCAGGGTCCACAGATACGCAGTATTTT.